The source of this T cell receptor (beta chain) is a study of blood T cells in healthy people across ages. All donors came from Russia, were Caucasian and healthy, and spanned ages about 6 to 100. In each sample, at least 7 million PBMCs were isolated. Sample-barcoded 5' priming and a J-beta primer mix drove a second PCR of about 6 to 12 cycles. TCRdb passed the 5' RACE reads through MiXCR, listing each CDR3 protein once. Seen here are more than 550,000 distinct CDR3 sequences, roughly 20% observed once, and the top ten hold about 20%. Study-level points and caveats: With unsorted PBMCs, a conclusive comparison of naive versus antigen-experienced cells was not possible.

The CDR3 is 14 residues long. Germline assignment: CDR1 SGDLS and CDR2 YYNGEE. J lost 5 bases, V lost 3 bases, and 6 bases had no gene match. Concerning this clonotype: The antigen is not known.

The sequence derives from a man between 65 and 85 years old in good health. This chain joins TRBV9 and TRBJ2-7, with 9 bases lining up with TRBD2. The sequenced material came from blood. CDR3 DNA: TGTGCCAGCAGCGGCGGGGGGGGTGGCGACGAGCAGTACTTC. Translated: CASSGGGGGDEQYF.